The 25 T cell receptor beta chains below come from one sample, sequenced in a study of beta chain features in type 1 diabetes. Of the isolated RNA, all was reverse transcribed, and so the sequenced material was expressed TCRB transcripts. The assay was immunoSEQ multiplex PCR, and TCRdb's table has in-frame clones only and misses some. Of 300,000 to 400,000 clones listed, 9.3% were seen once; the top ten hold roughly 1%. Study-wide findings and caveats: Significant though moderate, a shortening of TCRB CDR3s appeared in all four CD4+ subsets of Type 1 diabetes patients.

These receptors' antigens are unknown. Sequencing was performed on central memory CD4+ T cells from blood. The receptors originated from a man aged 30 to 45 with type 1 diabetes.

This clone was recorded a few times. V gene TRBV9 combines with J gene TRBJ2-7; TRBD1 aligns across 11 bases. The V and J ends lost 7 bases and 6 bases, in that order; junction bases with no gene match: 9. CDR1 is SGDLS and CDR2 is YYNGEE in the germline V gene. This CDR3 is built from 14 residues. This CDR3 reads CASSEGQGAREQYF. The CDR3 nucleotides read TGTGCCAGCTCTGAAGGACAGGGGGCTCGCGAGCAGTACTTC. The entire variable domain, with the rest obtained from reference TRBV9 and TRBJ2-7, is as follows: DSGVTQTPKHLITATGQRVTLRCSPRSGDLSVYWYQQSLDQGLQFLIQYYNGEERAKGNILERFSAQQFPDLHSELNLSSLELGDSALYFCASSEGQGAREQYFGPGTRLTVT.

Many counts were recorded for this clone. The sample contains more than one DNA sequence encoding this CDR3. The chain joins TRBV5-1 to TRBJ2-3, with 9 bases that match TRBD2. The trim removed 3 bases at V and 0 bases at J, leaving 5 bases unmatched. Germline V lookup: CDR1 SGHRS, CDR2 YFSETQ. This CDR3 spans 16 amino acids. The CDR3 sequence: CASSSLAGASTDTQYF. The CDR3 region has the DNA TGCGCCAGCAGCTCCTTAGCGGGGGCCAGCACAGATACGCAGTATTTT.

This chain links TRBV5-6 with TRBJ2-1; D remains ambiguous. The CDR3 runs 14 residues. The V gene's germline CDR1 is SGHDT and CDR2 YYEEEE. Trimming stripped 5 bases from V and 0 bases from J, with 9 bases between. CDR3 protein: CASSGYHSYNEQFF. CDR3 nucleotides: TGTGCCAGCAGTGGTTACCACTCCTACAATGAGCAGTTCTTC.

The table lists this clone with a few counts. The gene calls are TRBV4-2 and TRBJ1-1; 7 bases map to TRBD1. Germline V gene data show CDR1 as LGHNA and CDR2 as YNFKEQ. The CDR3 sequence is 16 residues long. The V segment lost 1 base and the J segment 0 bases; nucleotides outside the gene matches: 5. The CDR3 nucleotides read TGTGCCAGCAGCCAAGTCACCGGACAGGTGAACACTGAAGCTTTCTTT. This sequence encodes CASSQVTGQVNTEAFF.

The V gene is TRBV30, the J gene TRBJ1-1; D ambiguous. The germline V gene encodes CDR1 GTSNPN and CDR2 SVGIG (reference sequence). Trimming shortened V by 5 bases and J by 3 bases, and 10 bases separated the two germline ends. CDR3 length: 12 amino acids. The CDR3 reads CAWDKYHTEAFF. The CDR3 nucleotides read TGTGCCTGGGACAAGTATCACACTGAAGCTTTCTTT.

This clone was detected a few times. The chain employs TRBV25-1 and TRBJ2-7; tentatively, D is TRBD2 (5 bases). Germline CDR1 MGHDK, CDR2 SYGVNS. The CDR3 is 15 residues long. The V and J ends lost 4 bases and 2 bases respectively, with 15 bases between them. The CDR3 is CASSALGGQPYEQYF. Here the CDR3 DNA reads TGTGCCAGCAGTGCCCTTGGCGGGCAGCCCTACGAGCAGTACTTC.

This sequence joins TRBV5-4 and TRBJ2-5; 7 bases agree with TRBD1. The CDR3 spans 13 residues. V lost 2 bases and J lost 3; bases outside the gene matches: 1. CDR1 and CDR2 (germline): SGHNT, YYREEE (reference sequence). CDR3 coding DNA: TGTGCCAGCAGCTTCCAGGGGGAAGAGACCCAGTACTTC. Its protein product is CASSFQGEETQYF. The full variable domain, its missing parts supplied by reference TRBV5-4 and TRBJ2-5, is ETGVTQSPTHLIKTRGQQVTLRCSSQSGHNTVSWYQQALGQGPQFIFQYYREEENGRGNFPPRFSGLQFPNYSSELNVNALELDDSALYLCASSFQGEETQYFGPGTRLLVL.

This clone came up a few times. The sample holds other DNA sequences that translate to the same CDR3. This chain links TRBV2 with TRBJ2-7, with 7 bases matching TRBD1. The germline gives CDR1 SNHLY, CDR2 FYNNEI. CDR3 size: 12 residues. V shed 4 bases and J 5 bases; nucleotides not matched to a gene: 2. CDR3 protein: CASSGTGDEQYF. The CDR3 coding sequence is TGTGCCAGCAGTGGCACAGGGGACGAGCAGTACTTC.

The chain uses TRBV5-6 and TRBJ2-7; D might be TRBD2 (6 bases). The V end lost 2 bases, the J end lost 4 bases, and 16 bases lay between the germline ends. CDR1 is SGHDT, CDR2 YYEEEE, per germline. The CDR3 is made up of 15 amino acids. CDR3 protein: CASSFTPGVAYEQYF. The CDR3 nucleotides are TGTGCCAGCAGCTTTACCCCGGGGGTAGCTTACGAGCAGTACTTC.

The rearrangement joins TRBV6-5 to TRBJ2-7, with D tentatively TRBD1 (6 bases). The CDR3 has 14 residues. V gave up 7 bases and J gave up 2 bases, with 15 bases separating them. Per the germline V gene, CDR1 is MNHEY and CDR2 is SVGAGI. CDR3 loop: CASTKAGAAYEQYF. For the CDR3, the DNA is TGTGCCAGCACCAAAGCAGGGGCCGCCTACGAGCAGTACTTC.

The chain is built from TRBV9 and TRBJ2-2; D may be TRBD1 (6 bases). The V end lost 3 bases, the J end lost 6 bases, and 21 bases lay between the germline ends. CDR1 and CDR2 from the germline V gene are SGDLS and YYNGEE. The CDR3 extends over 17 amino acids. The CDR3 DNA is TGTGCCAGCAGCGCTCCAACAGGGTCGGGTTTAGCCGGGGAGCTGTTTTTT. Translation: CASSAPTGSGLAGELFF.

The genes are TRBV7-2 and TRBJ2-7; D tentatively reads TRBD1 or TRBD2 (7 bases each). Trimming stripped 5 bases from V and 4 bases from J, with 24 bases between. Germline assignment: CDR1 SGHTA and CDR2 FQGNSA. The CDR3 has 17 residues. For the CDR3, the DNA is TGTGCCAGCAGCGGAGACACGAGCGGGACAGATCCTTACGAGCAGTACTTC. Its translation is CASSGDTSGTDPYEQYF.

This clone was seen a handful of times. The J gene is TRBJ1-5, the V gene TRBV18, with D unclear. Trimming took 6 bases from V and 5 from J, leaving 11 bases between them. Germline V gene data show CDR1 as KGHSH and CDR2 as LQKENI. The CDR3 length is 13 residues. The CDR3 DNA sequence: TGTGCCAGCTCGCAAGGAAGGGATCAGCCCCAGCATTTT. It translates to CASSQGRDQPQHF.

This chain links TRBV29-1 with TRBJ1-2, with 7 bases that match TRBD1. The CDR3 consists of 12 residues. Germline assignment: CDR1 SQVTM and CDR2 ANQGSEA. V was clipped by 3 bases and J by 5 bases; unmatched bases: 3. The CDR3 DNA follows: TGCAGCGTTGAGGGACAGAATTATGGCTACACCTTC. Translated, it gives CSVEGQNYGYTF.

J is TRBJ2-7 and V is TRBV11-2; D unresolved. V lost 7 bases, J lost 6 bases, and 19 bases lay in between. CDR3 length equals 14 residues. CDR1 SGHAT and CDR2 FQNNGV come from the germline V gene. CDR3 amino acids: CASIAYGGAGEQYF. The DNA for the CDR3 is TGTGCCAGCATCGCTTACGGTGGAGCCGGCGAGCAGTACTTC.

This clone came up many times. The chain couples TRBV5-1 to TRBJ1-2, with unresolved D. V dropped 1 base and J dropped 8 bases, with 15 bases sitting between them. The CDR3 runs 14 residues. Germline CDR1 reads SGHRS; CDR2 reads YFSETQ. This CDR3 reads CASSLSGPGMGYTF. The DNA for the CDR3 is TGCGCCAGCAGCTTGTCCGGCCCGGGAATGGGCTACACCTTC.

This chain joins TRBV6-4 and TRBJ2-1; no clear D gene. Germline-derived CDR1 and CDR2 are MRHNA and SNTAGT. This CDR3 comprises 14 residues. Trimming took 8 bases from V and 5 from J, leaving 16 bases between them. The chain's CDR3 is CASAPRDQDNEQFF. CDR3 in DNA: TGTGCCAGCGCACCTCGCGACCAGGACAATGAGCAGTTCTTC.

The genes are TRBV7-9 and TRBJ2-3; 10 positions match TRBD2. The CDR3 has 15 amino acids. V trimming: 6 bases; J trimming: 1 base; junction bases outside the gene matches: 4. In germline, CDR1 is SEHNR, CDR2 FQNEAQ (reference sequence). CDR3 residues: CASSSGTSGTDTQYF. The CDR3 coding sequence is TGTGCCAGCAGTTCCGGGACTAGCGGCACAGATACGCAGTATTTT.

This clone was found a few times. The V gene is TRBV28, the J gene TRBJ1-1, with D unresolved. This CDR3 has 12 amino acids. CDR1 is MDHEN and CDR2 is SYDVKM in the germline V gene. The V gene lost 3 bases and the J gene lost 4 bases, with 6 bases spanning the gap. Here the CDR3 DNA reads TGTGCCAGCAGTTTGTTCGGCACTGAAGCTTTCTTT. It codes for CASSLFGTEAFF.

The chain uses TRBV5-6 and TRBJ2-3; 9 bases agree with TRBD1. V gave up 1 base and J gave up 2 bases; unmatched junction bases: 5. CDR3 length: 16 amino acids. Germline CDR1 reads SGHDT; CDR2 reads YYEEEE. The CDR3 here is CASSLRGTGNTDTQYF. The CDR3 DNA reads TGTGCCAGCAGCTTGAGAGGGACAGGGAACACAGATACGCAGTATTTT. The full variable domain, completed using reference TRBV5-6 and TRBJ2-3, is DAGVTQSPTHLIKTRGQQVTLRCSPKSGHDTVSWYQQALGQGPQFIFQYYEEEERQRGNFPDRFSGHQFPNYSSELNVNALLLGDSALYLCASSLRGTGNTDTQYFGPGTRLTVL.

This clone was picked up a small number of times. The V gene is TRBV6-5, the J gene TRBJ2-7; no reliable D call. The CDR3 extends over 11 amino acids. The V and J ends lost 7 bases and 6 bases respectively, with 10 bases between them. CDR1 and CDR2 (germline): MNHEY, SVGAGI. The CDR3 reads CASTAGTEQYF. CDR3 coding DNA: TGTGCCAGCACTGCTGGAACCGAGCAGTACTTC.

This clone came up a few times. This rearrangement joins TRBV11-2 to TRBJ2-5; D perhaps matches TRBD1 (6 bases). CDR3 length equals 14 residues. V was trimmed by 8 bases and J by 5 bases, leaving 18 bases between them. Germline V CDR1 and CDR2: SGHAT, FQNNGV. In DNA, the CDR3 is TGTGCCAGCGCCCTAGATGGGACAACGGAGACCCAGTACTTC. This encodes CASALDGTTETQYF.

The CDR3 region is CASSEARSRGGETQYF. Written as DNA, the CDR3 is TGTGCCAGCAGTGAAGCTCGCAGCAGGGGAGGGGAGACCCAGTACTTC. The gene calls are TRBV2 and TRBJ2-5, with D possibly TRBD2 on 7 matching bases. Deletions cut 0 bases from V and 5 bases from J, with 16 bases between. Germline V CDR1 and CDR2: SNHLY, FYNNEI. The CDR3 is 16 residues long. The variable domain in full, completed from reference TRBV2 and TRBJ2-5, reads EPEVTQTPSHQVTQMGQEVILRCVPISNHLYFYWYRQILGQKVEFLVSFYNNEISEKSEIFDDQFSVERPDGSNFTLKIRSTKLEDSAMYFCASSEARSRGGETQYFGPGTRLLVL.

This clone turned up a few times. V and J are TRBV7-9 and TRBJ1-2; D is unresolved. Between the trimmed V and J ends, which lost 5 bases and 1 base, there was a span of 5 bases. This CDR3 has 12 amino acids. CDR1 SEHNR and CDR2 FQNEAQ come from the germline V gene (reference sequence). CDR3 sequence (DNA): TGTGCCAGCAGCATCAATAACTATGGCTACACCTTC. It codes for CASSINNYGYTF.

The chain employs TRBV5-6 and TRBJ2-7; no definite D call. Trimming left V 1 base short and J 1 base short, with 12 bases between. The CDR3 spans 15 residues. Germline lookup yields CDR1 SGHDT and CDR2 YYEEEE. CDR3 bases: TGTGCCAGCAGCTTGCCGTTAACCGAGTCCTACGAGCAGTACTTC. This translates into CASSLPLTESYEQYF. Full variable domain (remainder filled in from reference TRBV5-6 and TRBJ2-7): DAGVTQSPTHLIKTRGQQVTLRCSPKSGHDTVSWYQQALGQGPQFIFQYYEEEERQRGNFPDRFSGHQFPNYSSELNVNALLLGDSALYLCASSLPLTESYEQYFGPGTRLTVT.